This T cell receptor beta chain originates from a study of blood T cell repertoires in COVID-19. Study as a whole: Specimens from acute and convalescent COVID-19 originated in the United States, Italy and Spain. The cDNA or gDNA used as material had been derived from T cells, B-cell-depleted T cells, or PBMCs.

TCRdb's copy holds only in-frame clones and misses some; the assay was immunoSEQ multiplex PCR. The data show some 150,000 clones, with 87% seen just once and under 3% held by the top ten. Germline trimming cut 5 bases from V and 11 bases from J; bases unmatched to any gene: 5. The CDR3 runs 11 residues. The TCR originated in a man aged 50 to 59 with active COVID-19. Input material: peripheral blood. This chain joins TRBV12-3 or TRBV12-4 and TRBJ1-1; 7 bases are a match to TRBD1. Written as DNA, the CDR3 is TGTGCCAGCAGTGCCGGGACAGAGGCTTTCTTT. Translated: CASSAGTEAFF.